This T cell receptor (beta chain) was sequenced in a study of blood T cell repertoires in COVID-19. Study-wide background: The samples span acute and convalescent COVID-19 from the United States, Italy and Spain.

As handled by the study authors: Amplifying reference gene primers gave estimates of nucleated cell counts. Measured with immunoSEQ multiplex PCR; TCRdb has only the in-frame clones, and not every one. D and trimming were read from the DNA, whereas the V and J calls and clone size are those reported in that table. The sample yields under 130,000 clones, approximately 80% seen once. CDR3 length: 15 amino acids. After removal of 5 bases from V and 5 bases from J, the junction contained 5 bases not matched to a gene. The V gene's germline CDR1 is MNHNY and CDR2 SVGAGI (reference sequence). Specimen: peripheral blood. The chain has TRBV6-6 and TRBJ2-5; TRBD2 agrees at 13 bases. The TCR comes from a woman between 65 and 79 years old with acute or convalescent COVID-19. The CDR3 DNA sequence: TGTGCCAGCAGTCCCGGACTAGCGGGGGTGGAGACCCAGTACTTC. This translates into CASSPGLAGVETQYF.